The 26 T cell receptor beta chains reported below all come from one sample, sequenced in a study of blood T cell repertoires in COVID-19 (TCRdb year 2020). Libraries came from the immunoSEQ multiplex PCR assay. TCRdb stores this immuneACCESS table with in-frame sequences only. Part of the clones is absent; in the studies checked, under half of the shortfall reflects unresolved V genes, and no reason is known for the rest. The sample records around 45,000 clones, 70% to 90% of which are singletons. The ten biggest clones cover 10% to 15% of the sample. The specimen sequenced was peripheral blood. The receptor set was obtained from a man older than 75 with acute or convalescent COVID-19.

The chain recombines TRBV27 with TRBJ2-5, with 8 bases fitting TRBD1. The ends lost 3 bases at V and 1 base at J; junction bases unmatched: 4. The CDR3 is 15 residues long. Germline CDR1 and CDR2: MNHEY and SMNVEV (reference sequence). The CDR3 bases are TGTGCCAGCAGTTTCCAGGGGGCGGGCCAAGAGACCCAGTACTTC. Translation: CASSFQGAGQETQYF.

The V and J genes are TRBV7-9 and TRBJ2-5; D is perhaps TRBD2 (5 bases). Germline V lookup: CDR1 SEHNR, CDR2 FQNEAQ (reference sequence). This CDR3 is built from 11 residues. Trimming shortened V by 4 bases and J by 7 bases, and 7 bases separated the two germline ends. CDR3 residues: CASSYGGTQYF. The CDR3 bases are TGTGCCAGCAGCTATGGAGGGACCCAGTACTTC. Using reference TRBV7-9 and TRBJ2-5 for the parts outside the CDR3, the full variable domain is DTGVSQNPRHKITKRGQNVTFRCDPISEHNRLYWYRQTLGQGPEFLTYFQNEAQLEKSRLLSDRFSAERPKGSFSTLEIQRTEQGDSAMYLCASSYGGTQYFGPGTRLLVL.

This clone was seen just once. V is TRBV7-3 and J is TRBJ2-3; a possible D gene is TRBD2 (6 bases). V lost 5 bases and J 0 bases, leaving 9 bases between the germline ends. The germline gives CDR1 SGHTA, CDR2 FQGTGA. CDR3 length equals 14 residues. The CDR3 region is CASSPGLSTDTQYF. The CDR3 nucleotides are TGTGCCAGCAGCCCGGGACTGAGCACAGATACGCAGTATTTT.

V and J are TRBV27 and TRBJ2-3; D unresolved. Germline CDR1 and CDR2: MNHEY and SMNVEV (reference sequence). Deletions cut 2 bases from V and 4 bases from J, with 16 bases between. This CDR3 spans 16 amino acids. CDR3 protein: CASSLQAVPFADTQYF. In DNA, the CDR3 is TGTGCCAGCAGTTTACAGGCTGTCCCGTTTGCAGATACGCAGTATTTT.

This clone was recorded only once. The chain recombines TRBV4-2 with TRBJ1-2; no definite D call. CDR3 length equals 17 residues. Germline V gene data show CDR1 as LGHNA and CDR2 as YNFKEQ. V was pared by 0 bases and J by 5 bases, with 19 bases between. In DNA, the CDR3 is TGTGCCAGCAGCCAAGATCAAGTCGGTTTCCATCCTTATGGCTACACCTTC. Translating it yields CASSQDQVGFHPYGYTF.

V usage is TRBV5-1 and J usage is TRBJ2-5; TRBD2 aligns across 10 bases. CDR1 SGHRS and CDR2 YFSETQ come from the germline V gene. The junction had 6 bases not matched to a gene; V was cut back by 0 bases and J by 1 base. CDR3 length: 17 residues. The chain's CDR3 is CASSLVLAGALQETQYF. The CDR3 region has the DNA TGCGCCAGCAGCTTGGTTCTAGCGGGGGCCCTCCAAGAGACCCAGTACTTC.

The V gene is TRBV2, the J gene TRBJ1-1, with unresolved D. The CDR3 consists of 15 residues. Trimming removed 11 bases from V and 5 bases from J, with 24 bases in between. Germline-derived CDR1 and CDR2 are SNHLY and FYNNEI. The CDR3, as DNA: TGTGCCGTACACGAGATTGGCGGGCGCAGGACTGAAGCTTTCTTT. Its protein is CAVHEIGGRRTEAFF.

The chain carries TRBV9 and TRBJ2-3; 9 nucleotides agree with TRBD2. This CDR3 comprises 18 residues. J lost 0 bases, V lost 2 bases, and 10 bases had no gene match. CDR1 is SGDLS and CDR2 is YYNGEE in the germline V gene. CDR3 sequence (DNA): TGTGCCAGCAGCGTGTCCCTAGCGGGGCTTTACAGCACAGATACGCAGTATTTT. Its protein is CASSVSLAGLYSTDTQYF.

The chain carries TRBV6-2 or TRBV6-3 and TRBJ1-1; 8 bases line up with TRBD1. V lost 2 bases to trimming and J lost 11 bases; unmatched junction nucleotides: 7. From germline, CDR1 is MNHEY and CDR2 SVGEGT. The CDR3 contains 13 residues. The CDR3 sequence is CASSYVGQGMAFF. The CDR3 DNA reads TGTGCCAGCAGTTACGTTGGACAGGGAATGGCTTTCTTT.

This clone was detected only once. The chain carries TRBV3-1 (or the pseudogene TRBV3-2) and TRBJ2-2; 10 nucleotides line up with TRBD1. J lost 4 bases, V lost 4 bases, and 6 bases had no gene match. The CDR3 has 16 residues. CDR1 is LGHDT, CDR2 YNNKEL, per germline (reference sequence). Here the CDR3 DNA reads TGTGCCAGCAGCCCCCCGGGACAGGGGACCACCGGGGAGCTGTTTTTT. It yields the protein CASSPPGQGTTGELFF.

The gene calls are TRBV5-4 and TRBJ2-1; 8 bases map to TRBD1. The CDR3 consists of 15 residues. CDR1 and CDR2 from the germline V gene are SGHNT and YYREEE (reference sequence). With 0 bases clipped from V and 5 bases from J, the junction kept 4 bases outside the gene matches. The CDR3 loop is CASSLATGGHNEQFF. The CDR3 nucleotides are TGTGCCAGCAGCTTGGCTACAGGGGGGCACAATGAGCAGTTCTTC.

This sequence joins TRBV5-1 and TRBJ2-1; 8 positions match TRBD1. This CDR3 has 15 residues. Germline V gene data show CDR1 as SGHRS and CDR2 as YFSETQ. V trimming: 4 bases; J trimming: 3 bases; junction bases outside the gene matches: 6. Here the CDR3 DNA reads TGCGCCAGCAGCGTGGGACAGGCCCGCTACAATGAGCAGTTCTTC. It codes for CASSVGQARYNEQFF.

The chain recombines TRBV19 with TRBJ1-5; 9 nucleotides agree with TRBD1. Germline assignment: CDR1 LNHDA and CDR2 SQIVND (reference sequence). CDR3 size: 13 residues. DNA for the CDR3: TGTGCTGGGACAGGGTATAGCAATCAGCCCCAGCATTTT. Its translation is CAGTGYSNQPQHF.

The rearrangement joins TRBV28 to TRBJ1-6, with 8 bases identical to TRBD1. The V gene's germline CDR1 is MDHEN and CDR2 SYDVKM. CDR3 size: 15 residues. V trimming: 5 bases; J trimming: 10 bases; junction bases outside the gene matches: 10. This CDR3 reads CASSRPQGALSPLHF. The CDR3 DNA sequence: TGTGCCAGCAGTAGGCCCCAGGGGGCTTTATCACCCCTCCACTTT.

The chain recombines TRBV28 with TRBJ1-4; D possibly corresponds to TRBD1 (6 bases). The CDR3 spans 15 residues. V was cut by 2 bases and J by 7 bases, with 14 bases left in between. Per the germline V gene, CDR1 is MDHEN and CDR2 is SYDVKM. The CDR3 here is CASSLARGLAEKLFF. The CDR3 bases are TGTGCCAGCAGTTTAGCCAGGGGTTTGGCTGAAAAACTGTTTTTT.

V usage is TRBV18 and J usage is TRBJ2-2; weak D call: TRBD2 (5 bases). The V and J ends lost 5 bases and 1 base respectively, with 11 bases between them. The CDR3 consists of 15 residues. Germline CDR1 reads KGHSH; CDR2 reads LQKENI. CDR3 coding DNA: TGTGCCAGCTCATCCCGGACTGTGAACACCGGGGAGCTGTTTTTT. It yields the protein CASSSRTVNTGELFF.

This chain connects TRBV4-2 to TRBJ1-2; 9 bases agree with TRBD1. The CDR3 covers 14 residues. Germline V gene data show CDR1 as LGHNA and CDR2 as YNFKEQ. After removal of 5 bases from V and 8 bases from J, the junction contained 9 bases not matched to a gene. For the CDR3, the DNA is TGTGCCAGCAGCACCACAGGGGGCGCTGAGGGCTACACCTTC. Its translation: CASSTTGGAEGYTF.

V gene TRBV6-1 combines with J gene TRBJ1-3; a possible D gene is TRBD1 (6 bases). The germline CDR1 and CDR2 sequences are MNHNS and SASEGT. The CDR3 totals 15 residues. The V end lost 3 bases, the J end lost 0 bases, and 9 bases lay between the germline ends. CDR3 sequence (DNA): TGTGCCAGCAGTGATGGACAGCCCTCTGGAAACACCATATATTTT. Translating gives CASSDGQPSGNTIYF.

The chain carries TRBV3-1 (or the pseudogene TRBV3-2) and TRBJ2-1; TRBD1 aligns across 7 bases. CDR1 and CDR2 (germline): LGHDT, YNNKEL (reference sequence). The J segment lost 6 bases and the V segment lost 4 bases, leaving 9 bases of the junction unmatched. This CDR3 has 15 residues. CDR3 amino acids: CASSPYGQVRNEQFF. CDR3 in DNA: TGTGCCAGCAGCCCCTACGGACAGGTCCGCAATGAGCAGTTCTTC.

CDR3 nucleotides: TGTGCCACCAGTAGTGTGTTAGGCACAGATACGCAGTATTTT. Translated, it gives CATSSVLGTDTQYF. V usage is TRBV24-1 and J usage is TRBJ2-3; no reliable D call. Germline lookup yields CDR1 KGHDR and CDR2 SFDVKD. V lost 6 bases to trimming and J lost 1 base, with 10 bases between them. CDR3 size: 14 residues.

This sequence joins TRBV18 and TRBJ1-1, with D possibly being TRBD1 (5 bases). Germline V gene sequence: CDR1 KGHSH, CDR2 LQKENI. Between the trimmed V and J ends, which lost 0 bases and 4 bases, there was a span of 15 bases. The length of the CDR3 is 16 residues. The CDR3 sequence is CASSPPRGTQSTEAFF. CDR3 nucleotides: TGTGCCAGCTCACCACCGCGCGGGACCCAGAGCACTGAAGCTTTCTTT.

The chain is built from TRBV11-3 and TRBJ1-2; D is perhaps TRBD1 (5 bases). CDR3 length equals 13 residues. The ends were cut back, 4 bases at V and 6 bases at J, with 12 bases in the middle. From germline, CDR1 is SGHNT and CDR2 YENEEA. CDR3 coding DNA: TGTGCCAGCAGCTATCCAGGGTTGCATGGCTACACCTTC. It is translated as CASSYPGLHGYTF.

In its sample, this clone was seen once. The chain carries TRBV27 and TRBJ2-1; 8 bases line up with TRBD1. After removal of 8 bases from V and 0 bases from J, the junction contained 3 bases not matched to a gene. The CDR3 has 14 residues. CDR1 and CDR2 from the germline V gene are MNHEY and SMNVEV (reference sequence). CDR3 residues: CASQTGGSYNEQFF. CDR3 in DNA: TGTGCCAGCCAAACAGGGGGCTCCTACAATGAGCAGTTCTTC.

J is TRBJ1-1 and V is TRBV25-1; D is possibly TRBD1 (6 bases). This CDR3 is built from 14 residues. Germline V CDR1 and CDR2: MGHDK, SYGVNS. V shed 8 bases and J shed 0 bases, with 13 bases lying between them. In DNA form, the CDR3 reads TGTGCCAGCGGGGGGGGCCGACTGAACACTGAAGCTTTCTTT. Protein: CASGGGRLNTEAFF.

CDR3 sequence reads: CASNRGGGVNEQFF. The CDR3 DNA is TGTGCCAGCAACAGGGGGGGAGGAGTTAATGAGCAGTTCTTC. The rearrangement joins TRBV7-8 to TRBJ2-1, with a weak D call TRBD1 (8 bases). This CDR3 comprises 14 residues. V was shortened by 7 bases and J by 7 bases, with 17 bases between the two germline ends. The V gene's germline CDR1 is SGHVS and CDR2 FQNEAQ.

The chain recombines TRBV7-9 with TRBJ1-3; 9 bases are shared with TRBD1. J was trimmed by 4 bases and V by 6 bases; bases with no gene match: 4. The CDR3 sequence is 14 residues long. Germline CDR1 SEHNR, CDR2 FQNEAQ (reference sequence). CDR3 sequence (DNA): TGTGCCAGCAGTCCTACAGGGGGCGGAAACACCATATATTTT. Translated, it gives CASSPTGGGNTIYF.